The 29 T cell receptor beta chains reported below all come from one sample, sequenced in a study of T cells in Graves' hyperthyroidism and ophthalmopathy. RNA transcripts provided the source from which TCR beta CDR3 regions were amplified. The HTBI primer set was used in a first-round RT-PCR of the TCR CDR3. TCRdb passed the multiplex PCR reads through MiXCR, listing each CDR3 protein once. The profile shows about 640,000 distinct CDR3 sequences, less than 25% of them singletons. Sequenced sample: blood. These receptors all come from a man aged 25-45 years with Graves' ophthalmopathy.

V gene TRBV5-5 combines with J gene TRBJ1-5; D gene ambiguous. The V gene lost 2 bases and the J gene lost 4 bases, with 10 bases spanning the gap. CDR1 SGHKS and CDR2 YYEKEE come from the germline V gene (reference sequence). CDR3 length equals 14 residues. Written as DNA, the CDR3 is TGTGCCAGCAGCTTCGTATTGGGGAATCAGCCCCAGCATTTT. It specifies CASSFVLGNQPQHF.

This clonotype has a handful of counts. This chain connects TRBV6-5 to TRBJ2-1; 8 nucleotides align to TRBD2. The CDR3 sequence is 16 residues long. Looked up from germline, CDR1 is MNHEY and CDR2 is SVGAGI. V lost 2 bases and J lost 4; bases outside the gene matches: 7. DNA for the CDR3: TGTGCCAGCAGTTACGGGACTAGGGGGGAGTACAATGAGCAGTTCTTC. Its protein product is CASSYGTRGEYNEQFF.

The gene calls are TRBV4-1 and TRBJ2-3; D unclear. V lost 3 bases and J 6 bases, leaving 10 bases between the germline ends. The CDR3 consists of 13 residues. Germline assignment: CDR1 MGHRA and CDR2 YSYEKL. In DNA, the CDR3 is TGCGCCAGCAGCCACGAGCTGGCGGATACGCAGTATTTT. Protein: CASSHELADTQYF.

This clonotype has just a few counts. The chain has TRBV2 and TRBJ2-4, with 10 bases matching TRBD2. The CDR3 runs to 19 residues. CDR1 is SNHLY, CDR2 FYNNEI, per germline. V shed 6 bases, J shed 9 bases, and the junction held 23 bases outside the gene matches. In DNA, the CDR3 is TGTGCCAGCAGGCTCGCGTCTAGCGGGAGTCAAGTGGCAGGTGGCATTCAGTACTTC. Amino acid sequence: CASRLASSGSQVAGGIQYF.

The chain uses TRBV4-1 and TRBJ2-2, with 12 positions matching TRBD2. This CDR3 has 17 residues. Trimming removed 5 bases from V and 5 bases from J; junction bases left unmatched: 9. CDR1 is MGHRA, CDR2 YSYEKL, per germline. The CDR3, as DNA: TGCGCCAGCAGCTTTCCACTAGCGGGAGGAGGTACCGGGGAGCTGTTTTTT. Its translation: CASSFPLAGGGTGELFF.

This clonotype appeared a few times. V is TRBV28 and J is TRBJ2-1, with 7 bases that match TRBD1. CDR3 length equals 16 residues. V lost 2 bases to trimming and J lost 8 bases; unmatched junction nucleotides: 12. Germline V gene sequence: CDR1 MDHEN, CDR2 SYDVKM. This chain's CDR3 is CASSLPRTQGNDEQFF. CDR3 sequence (DNA): TGTGCCAGCAGTTTACCCCGGACACAGGGGAACGATGAGCAGTTCTTC.

In this sample, this clonotype turned up once. The chain links TRBV24-1 to TRBJ2-2; D gene ambiguous. The CDR3 runs 15 residues. The V and J ends lost 3 bases and 4 bases respectively, with 11 bases between them. CDR1 and CDR2 from the germline V gene are KGHDR and SFDVKD. CDR3 in amino acids: CATSDPSTSTGELFF. DNA for the CDR3: TGTGCCACCAGTGATCCGTCGACAAGCACCGGGGAGCTGTTTTTT.

V and J are TRBV12-3 or TRBV12-4 and TRBJ2-5; no definite D call. This CDR3 comprises 14 residues. V dropped 1 base and J dropped 2 bases, with 8 bases sitting between them. As DNA, the CDR3 is TGTGCCAGCAGTTTAGGACACCTTCAAGAGACCCAGTACTTC. Translating gives CASSLGHLQETQYF.

This clonotype was seen repeatedly, ten times or more. J is TRBJ2-1 and V is TRBV5-1; 10 nucleotides align to TRBD2. The CDR3 has 15 amino acids. CDR1 and CDR2 from the germline V gene are SGHRS and YFSETQ. V lost 1 base, J lost 8 bases, and 6 bases stayed unmatched. The CDR3: CASSLRAGGLDEQFF. CDR3 in DNA: TGCGCCAGCAGCTTGCGAGCGGGAGGGCTGGATGAGCAGTTCTTC.

The DNA for the CDR3 is TGTGCCAGCAGCGTCAAGCGGGATACTCTTCAGTACTTC. Translating it yields CASSVKRDTLQYF. The chain employs TRBV9 and TRBJ2-5; 7 nucleotides align to TRBD2. Germline V gene data show CDR1 as SGDLS and CDR2 as YYNGEE. The length of the CDR3 is 13 residues. Germline trimming cut 2 bases from V and 11 bases from J; bases unmatched to any gene: 9.

The V gene is TRBV20-1, the J gene TRBJ1-2; TRBD1 aligns across 7 bases. The junction had 15 bases not matched to a gene; V was cut back by 2 bases and J by 0 bases. Germline V CDR1 and CDR2: DFQATT, SNEGSKA (reference sequence). The CDR3 consists of 18 residues. CDR3 loop: CSARRGLGIGGANYGYTF. The CDR3 DNA sequence: TGCAGTGCTAGAAGGGGGCTAGGAATAGGAGGGGCTAACTATGGCTACACCTTC.

There are many counts of this clonotype. V gene TRBV14 combines with J gene TRBJ2-1; D remains ambiguous. From germline, CDR1 is SGHDN and CDR2 FVKESK. This CDR3 comprises 11 residues. Between the trimmed V and J ends, which lost 4 bases and 4 bases, there was a span of 2 bases. CDR3 loop: CASSRYNEQFF. CDR3 bases: TGTGCCAGCAGCCGTTACAATGAGCAGTTCTTC.

A note on this clonotype: This may arise from a read error, as a much more abundant clone is one base away. This chain joins TRBV20-1 and TRBJ2-3, with 16 nucleotides matching TRBD2. The CDR3 consists of 14 residues. Germline values: CDR1 DFQATT, CDR2 SNEGSKA (reference sequence). With V trimmed by 6 bases and J by 6 bases, 3 bases remained unmatched. The CDR3 sequence is CSAPGLAGGDTQYF. The CDR3 DNA follows: TGCAGTGCCCCGGGACTAGCGGGAGGGGATACGCAGTATTTT.

This clonotype came up a few times. The chain is built from TRBV7-9 and TRBJ2-1; D is ambiguous. Trimming took off 5 bases at V and 0 bases at J, with 8 bases between the two ends. Germline V gene sequence: CDR1 SEHNR, CDR2 FQNEAQ (reference sequence). The CDR3 is 14 residues long. The CDR3 sequence is CASSPLNSYNEQFF. CDR3 in DNA: TGTGCCAGCAGCCCACTAAACTCCTACAATGAGCAGTTCTTC.

The chain links TRBV7-3 to TRBJ2-3; 11 bases are a match to TRBD2. With V trimmed by 5 bases and J by 0 bases, 7 bases remained unmatched. The CDR3 contains 17 residues. The V gene's germline CDR1 is SGHTA and CDR2 FQGTGA. CDR3: CASSGGTSGTSTDTQYF. The CDR3 nucleotides are TGTGCCAGCAGCGGAGGGACTAGCGGCACTAGCACAGATACGCAGTATTTT.

The chain has TRBV27 and TRBJ1-6, with TRBD1 as a possible D gene (6 bases). The germline V gene encodes CDR1 MNHEY and CDR2 SMNVEV (reference sequence). V was clipped by 8 bases and J by 6 bases, with 20 bases between them. This CDR3 is 16 amino acids long. The CDR3 DNA follows: TGTGCCAGCCGCGATCCCGGTGGCAGGGGTAATTCACCCCTCCACTTT. Amino acids: CASRDPGGRGNSPLHF.

This clonotype was seen at least ten times. As DNA, the CDR3 is TGTGCCAGCAGCTTACTTGGACTAGCGGGAGTAGGTGACACCGGGGAGCTGTTTTTT. Translation gives CASSLLGLAGVGDTGELFF. This chain joins TRBV7-3 and TRBJ2-2; 13 bases map to TRBD2. CDR3 length: 19 amino acids. Germline-derived CDR1 and CDR2 are SGHTA and FQGTGA. V shed 2 bases and J 3 bases; nucleotides not matched to a gene: 9.

J is TRBJ2-5 and V is TRBV10-3; 10 nucleotides align to TRBD2. This CDR3 spans 16 amino acids. Germline-derived CDR1 and CDR2 are ENHRY and SYGVKD. V lost 4 bases, J lost 0 bases, and 5 bases stayed unmatched. DNA of the CDR3: TGTGCCATCAGTGCCGGACTAGCGGCGTACCAAGAGACCCAGTACTTC. Amino acid sequence: CAISAGLAAYQETQYF.

This clonotype was found many times. This CDR3 reads CASSFGLEQYF. The CDR3 DNA reads as TGTGCCAGCAGTTTCGGTCTCGAGCAGTACTTC. The chain links TRBV27 to TRBJ2-7; D unresolved. V was trimmed by 3 bases and J by 6 bases, leaving 6 bases between them. The CDR3 sequence is 11 residues long. From germline, CDR1 is MNHEY and CDR2 SMNVEV (reference sequence).

The chain employs TRBV20-1 and TRBJ1-5; 8 bases are a match to TRBD1. This CDR3 has 18 amino acids. The germline V gene has CDR1 DFQATT and CDR2 SNEGSKA (reference sequence). J gave up 1 base and V 1 base, and 12 bases lay outside the gene matches. CDR3 sequence (DNA): TGCAGTGCTAGAGGCGGGGGCAGGGGGCAATTAAGCAATCAGCCCCAGCATTTT. Its translation is CSARGGGRGQLSNQPQHF.

Of note for this clonotype: A junction boundary mismatches the germline segment, possibly from a read error. The V call is TRBV2, the J call TRBJ2-5, with unresolved D. This CDR3 spans 12 amino acids. Looked up from germline, CDR1 is SNHLY and CDR2 is FYNNEI. The CDR3 nucleotides read TGTGCCAGCAGCGCAATTCAAGAGACCCATTACTTC. Amino acids: CASSAIQETHYF.

This sequence joins TRBV20-1 and TRBJ2-4, with D perhaps TRBD2 (6 bases). The CDR3 runs to 12 residues. V was pared by 2 bases and J by 8 bases, with 10 bases between. CDR1 is DFQATT and CDR2 is SNEGSKA in the germline V gene (reference sequence). The CDR3 DNA is TGCAGTGCTAGACGCTCGGGGGACATTCAGTACTTC. Its translation is CSARRSGDIQYF.

This clonotype has ten or more counts. The rearrangement links TRBV28 to TRBJ1-2, with TRBD1 as a possible D gene (5 bases). Between the trimmed V and J ends, which lost 6 bases and 4 bases, there was a span of 21 bases. This CDR3 region has 16 residues. Germline CDR1 is MDHEN and CDR2 is SYDVKM. The chain's CDR3 is CASSPVQGIGAYGYTF. The CDR3 DNA follows: TGTGCCAGCAGCCCCGTCCAGGGTATCGGTGCCTATGGCTACACCTTC.

This clonotype was counted a few times. V usage is TRBV2 and J usage is TRBJ1-5, with D maybe TRBD1 (6 bases). Trimming left V 8 bases short and J 5 bases short, with 13 bases between. Germline CDR1 SNHLY, CDR2 FYNNEI. The CDR3 is 13 amino acids. The CDR3 nucleotides read TGTGCCAGCGCCCAGGGGCAGTATCAGCCCCAGCATTTT. Translation: CASAQGQYQPQHF.

This clonotype appeared a few times. The gene calls are TRBV6-4 and TRBJ2-7, with a weak D call TRBD1 (5 bases). Germline lookup yields CDR1 MRHNA and CDR2 SNTAGT. V lost 5 bases, J lost 5 bases, and 13 bases lay in between. CDR3 length: 13 amino acids. In DNA form, the CDR3 reads TGTGCCAGCAGTTATGGGGCCAAAAACGAGCAGTACTTC. This encodes CASSYGAKNEQYF.

The CDR3 loop reads CASSGYQAARGRIINYGYTF. CDR3 in DNA: TGTGCCAGCAGCGGATATCAGGCCGCGCGGGGCAGGATCATTAACTATGGCTACACCTTC. V and J are TRBV9 and TRBJ1-2; the D gene is possibly TRBD1 (5 bases). V shed 3 bases and J shed 1 base, with 28 bases lying between them. The CDR3 is made up of 20 amino acids. Germline V gene data show CDR1 as SGDLS and CDR2 as YYNGEE.

The chain recombines TRBV19 with TRBJ2-1, with D perhaps matching TRBD2 (6 bases). V shed 9 bases and J shed 4 bases, with 19 bases lying between them. From germline, CDR1 is LNHDA and CDR2 SQIVND (reference sequence). The CDR3 is 15 amino acids. The CDR3 DNA is TGTGCCAGCTCCCACTGGGCGGAGGGGTACAATGAGCAGTTCTTC. The encoded protein is CASSHWAEGYNEQFF.

CDR3 sequence (DNA): TGTGCCAGCAACCGGGACAGGGCGAACACTGAAGCTTTCTTT. Translation: CASNRDRANTEAFF. This rearrangement joins TRBV27 to TRBJ1-1; TRBD1 matches 9 bases. The germline V gene encodes CDR1 MNHEY and CDR2 SMNVEV (reference sequence). There are 14 residues in the CDR3. V was pared by 7 bases and J by 1 base, with 4 bases of the junction left unmatched.

This clonotype was counted only a few times. The genes are TRBV9 and TRBJ2-5; D is undetermined. V lost 4 bases and J 5 bases, leaving 18 bases between the germline ends. Germline CDR1 reads SGDLS; CDR2 reads YYNGEE. The CDR3 covers 15 residues. This CDR3 reads CASSPKELQKETQYF. CDR3 nucleotide sequence: TGTGCCAGCAGCCCCAAGGAGCTCCAGAAGGAGACCCAGTACTTC.